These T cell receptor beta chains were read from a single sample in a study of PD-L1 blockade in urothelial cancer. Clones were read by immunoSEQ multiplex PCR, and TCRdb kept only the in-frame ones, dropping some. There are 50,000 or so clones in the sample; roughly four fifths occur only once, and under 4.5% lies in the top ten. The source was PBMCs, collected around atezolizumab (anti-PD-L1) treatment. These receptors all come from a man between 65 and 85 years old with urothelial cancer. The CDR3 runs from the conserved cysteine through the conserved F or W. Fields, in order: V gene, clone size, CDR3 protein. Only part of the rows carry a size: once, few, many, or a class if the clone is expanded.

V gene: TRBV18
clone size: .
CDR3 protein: CASSPSRDRLLYEQYF

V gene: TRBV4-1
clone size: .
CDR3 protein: CASSQEESQANYGYTF

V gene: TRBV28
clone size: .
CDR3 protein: CASSSTDTQYF

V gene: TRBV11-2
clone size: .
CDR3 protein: CASSLDYGNQPQHF

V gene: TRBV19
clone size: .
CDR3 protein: CASSGSRQGNEKLFF

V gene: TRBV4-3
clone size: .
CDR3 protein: CASSQGVQANIQYF

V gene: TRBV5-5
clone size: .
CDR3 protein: CASSSAGTGDTEAFF

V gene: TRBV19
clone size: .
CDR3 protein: CASSITTGGGNQPQHF

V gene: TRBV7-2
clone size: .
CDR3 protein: CASSLGDSQYF

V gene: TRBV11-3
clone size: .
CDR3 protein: CASSLGQGGNTQYF

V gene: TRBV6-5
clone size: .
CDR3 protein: CASRRRTGEVYGYTF

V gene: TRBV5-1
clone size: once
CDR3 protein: CASSPGSYEQYF

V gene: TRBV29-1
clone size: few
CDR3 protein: CSVEEPGQGNTEAFF

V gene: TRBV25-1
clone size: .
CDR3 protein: CASSEATRCEQYF

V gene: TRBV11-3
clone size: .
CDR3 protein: CASSPRTGTNTEAFF

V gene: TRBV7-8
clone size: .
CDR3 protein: CASTVLLAGPYNEQFF

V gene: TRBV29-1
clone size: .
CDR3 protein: CSVEVGQGVNYGYTF

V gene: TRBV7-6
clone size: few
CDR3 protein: CASSLGQDNSPLHF

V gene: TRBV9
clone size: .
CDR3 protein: CASSVGGSTDTQYF

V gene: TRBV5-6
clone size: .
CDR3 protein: CASKTGEDYGYTF

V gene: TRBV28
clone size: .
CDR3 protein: CASSRGTSGRALKTQYF

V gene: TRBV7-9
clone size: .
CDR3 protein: CASSSRDRDHEQYF

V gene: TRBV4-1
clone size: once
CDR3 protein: CASSHDGSPIGSSYNSPLHF

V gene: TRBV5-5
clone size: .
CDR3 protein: CASSLTGADGELFF